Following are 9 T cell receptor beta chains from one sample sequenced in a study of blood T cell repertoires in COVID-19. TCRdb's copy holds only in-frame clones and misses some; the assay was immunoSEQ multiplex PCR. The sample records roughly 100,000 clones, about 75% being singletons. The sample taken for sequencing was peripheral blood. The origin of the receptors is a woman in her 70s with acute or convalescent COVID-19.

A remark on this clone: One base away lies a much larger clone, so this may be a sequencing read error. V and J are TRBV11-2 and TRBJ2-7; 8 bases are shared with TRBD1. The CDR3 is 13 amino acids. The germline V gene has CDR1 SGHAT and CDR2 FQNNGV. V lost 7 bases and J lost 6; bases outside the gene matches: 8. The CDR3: CASNSDREGEQYF. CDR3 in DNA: TGTGCCAGCAACTCGGACAGGGAAGGCGAGCAGTACTTC.

Here the CDR3 reads CASSQGGQGDFF. The CDR3 region has the DNA TGTGCCAGCAGCCAAGGAGGTCAGGGGGATTTCTTT. This rearrangement joins TRBV3-1 (or the pseudogene TRBV3-2) to TRBJ1-1, with 7 bases that match TRBD1. The J segment lost 13 bases and the V segment lost 1 base, leaving 6 bases of the junction unmatched. This CDR3 is 12 amino acids long. Germline CDR1 is LGHDT and CDR2 is YNNKEL (reference sequence).

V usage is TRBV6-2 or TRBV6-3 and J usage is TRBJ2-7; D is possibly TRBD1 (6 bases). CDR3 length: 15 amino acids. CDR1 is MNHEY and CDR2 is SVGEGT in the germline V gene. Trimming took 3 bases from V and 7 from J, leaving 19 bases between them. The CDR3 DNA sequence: TGTGCCAGCAGTTATTCTGACAGGATGGGCGGAGAGCAGTACTTC. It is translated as CASSYSDRMGGEQYF.

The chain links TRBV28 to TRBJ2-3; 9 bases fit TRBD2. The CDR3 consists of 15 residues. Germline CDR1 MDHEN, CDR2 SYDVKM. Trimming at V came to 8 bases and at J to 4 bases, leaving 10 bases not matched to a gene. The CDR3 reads CASSRGGSLADTQYF. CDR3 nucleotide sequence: TGTGCCAGCTCGCGGGGGGGTTCCCTGGCAGATACGCAGTATTTT.

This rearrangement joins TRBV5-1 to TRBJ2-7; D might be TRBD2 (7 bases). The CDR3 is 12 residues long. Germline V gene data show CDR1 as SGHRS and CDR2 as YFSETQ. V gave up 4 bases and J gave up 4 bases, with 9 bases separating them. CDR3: CASSEGGYEQYF. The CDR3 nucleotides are TGCGCCAGCAGCGAGGGGGGGTACGAGCAGTACTTC.

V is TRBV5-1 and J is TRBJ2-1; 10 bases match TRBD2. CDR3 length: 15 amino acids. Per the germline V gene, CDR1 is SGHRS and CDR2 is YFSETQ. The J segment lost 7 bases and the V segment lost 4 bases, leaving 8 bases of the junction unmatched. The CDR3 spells CASSPERGGTNEQFF. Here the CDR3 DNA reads TGCGCCAGCAGCCCCGAGCGGGGGGGCACGAATGAGCAGTTCTTC.

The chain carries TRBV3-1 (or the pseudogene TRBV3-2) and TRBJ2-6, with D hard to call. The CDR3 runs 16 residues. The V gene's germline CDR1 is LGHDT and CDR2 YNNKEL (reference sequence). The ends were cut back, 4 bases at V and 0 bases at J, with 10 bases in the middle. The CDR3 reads CASSLNPTSGANVLTF. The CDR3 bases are TGTGCCAGCAGCCTTAATCCTACCTCTGGGGCCAACGTCCTGACTTTC.

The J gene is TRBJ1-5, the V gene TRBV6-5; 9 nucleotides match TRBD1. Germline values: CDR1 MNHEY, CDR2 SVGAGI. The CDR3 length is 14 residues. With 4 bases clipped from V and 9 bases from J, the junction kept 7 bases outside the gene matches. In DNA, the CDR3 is TGTGCCAGCAGTTTACAGGGGGCTTATGGGCCCCAGCATTTT. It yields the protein CASSLQGAYGPQHF.

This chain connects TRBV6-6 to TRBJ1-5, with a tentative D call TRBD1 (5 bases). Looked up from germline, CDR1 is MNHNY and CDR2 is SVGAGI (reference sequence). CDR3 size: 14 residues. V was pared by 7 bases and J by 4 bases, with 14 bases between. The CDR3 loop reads CASTGGEVNQPQHF. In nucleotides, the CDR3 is TGTGCCAGCACAGGAGGGGAGGTGAATCAGCCCCAGCATTTT.